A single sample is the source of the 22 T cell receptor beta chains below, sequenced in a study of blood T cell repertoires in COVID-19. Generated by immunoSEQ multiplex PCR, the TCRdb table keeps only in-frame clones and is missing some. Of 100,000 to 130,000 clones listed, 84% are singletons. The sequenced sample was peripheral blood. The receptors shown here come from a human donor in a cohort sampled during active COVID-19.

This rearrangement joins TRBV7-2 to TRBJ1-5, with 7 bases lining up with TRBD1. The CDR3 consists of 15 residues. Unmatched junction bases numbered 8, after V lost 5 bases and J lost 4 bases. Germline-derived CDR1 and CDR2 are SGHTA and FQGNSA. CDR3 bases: TGTGCCAGCAGCCCACAGGGGACCCTAAATCAGCCCCAGCATTTT. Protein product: CASSPQGTLNQPQHF. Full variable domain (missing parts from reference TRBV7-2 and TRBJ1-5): GAGVSQSPSNKVTEKGKDVELRCDPISGHTALYWYRQSLGQGLEFLIYFQGNSAPDKSGLPSDRFSAERTGGSVSTLTIQRTQQEDSAVYLCASSPQGTLNQPQHFGDGTRLSIL.

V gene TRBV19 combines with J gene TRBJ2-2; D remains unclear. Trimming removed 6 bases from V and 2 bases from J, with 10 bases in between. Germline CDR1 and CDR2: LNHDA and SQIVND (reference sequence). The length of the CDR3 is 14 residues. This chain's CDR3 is CASRNGFNTGELFF. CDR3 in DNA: TGTGCCAGTAGGAACGGGTTTAACACCGGGGAGCTGTTTTTT.

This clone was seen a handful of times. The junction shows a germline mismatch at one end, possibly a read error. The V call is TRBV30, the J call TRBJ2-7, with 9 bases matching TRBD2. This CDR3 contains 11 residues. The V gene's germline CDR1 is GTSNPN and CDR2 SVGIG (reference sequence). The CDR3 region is CVSGSPYEQYF. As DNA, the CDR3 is TGCGTTAGCGGGAGTCCCTACGAGCAGTACTTC.

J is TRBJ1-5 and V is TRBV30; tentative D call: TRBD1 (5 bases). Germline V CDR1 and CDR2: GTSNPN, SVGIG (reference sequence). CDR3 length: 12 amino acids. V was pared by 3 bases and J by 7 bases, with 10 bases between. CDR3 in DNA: TGTGCCTGGAGCCAGGGTGGGCAGCCCCAGCATTTT. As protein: CAWSQGGQPQHF.

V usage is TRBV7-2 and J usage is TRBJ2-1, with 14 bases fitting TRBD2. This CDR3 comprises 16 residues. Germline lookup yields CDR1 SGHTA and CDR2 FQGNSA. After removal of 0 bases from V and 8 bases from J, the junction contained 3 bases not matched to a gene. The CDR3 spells CASSLAGLAGEYEQFF. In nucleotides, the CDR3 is TGTGCCAGCAGCTTAGCGGGACTAGCGGGAGAGTATGAGCAGTTCTTC.

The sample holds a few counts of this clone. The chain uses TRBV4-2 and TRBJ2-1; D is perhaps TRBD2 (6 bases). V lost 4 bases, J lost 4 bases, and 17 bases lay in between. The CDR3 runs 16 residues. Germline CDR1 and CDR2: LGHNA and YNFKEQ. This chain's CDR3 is CASSPELISGYNEQFF. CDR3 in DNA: TGTGCCAGCAGCCCGGAACTTATCAGCGGGTACAATGAGCAGTTCTTC.

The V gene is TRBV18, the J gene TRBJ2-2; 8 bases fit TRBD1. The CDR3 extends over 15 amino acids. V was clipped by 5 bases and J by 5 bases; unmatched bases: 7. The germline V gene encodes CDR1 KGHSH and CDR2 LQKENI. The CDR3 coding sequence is TGTGCCAGCTCAACCCTGACAGGGGAAACCGGGGAGCTGTTTTTT. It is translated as CASSTLTGETGELFF.

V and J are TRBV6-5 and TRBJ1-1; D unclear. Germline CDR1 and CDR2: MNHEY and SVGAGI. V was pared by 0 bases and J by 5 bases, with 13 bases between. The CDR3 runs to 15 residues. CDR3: CASSYSARGLTEAFF. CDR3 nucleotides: TGTGCCAGCAGTTACTCAGCAAGAGGACTAACTGAAGCTTTCTTT.

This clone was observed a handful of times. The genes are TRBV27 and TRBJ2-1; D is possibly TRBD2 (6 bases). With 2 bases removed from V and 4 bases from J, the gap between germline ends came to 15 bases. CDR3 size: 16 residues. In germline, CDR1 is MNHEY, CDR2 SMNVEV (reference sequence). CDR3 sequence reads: CASSLGGTNGYNEQFF. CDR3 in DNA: TGTGCCAGCAGTTTAGGCGGGACGAATGGGTACAATGAGCAGTTCTTC.

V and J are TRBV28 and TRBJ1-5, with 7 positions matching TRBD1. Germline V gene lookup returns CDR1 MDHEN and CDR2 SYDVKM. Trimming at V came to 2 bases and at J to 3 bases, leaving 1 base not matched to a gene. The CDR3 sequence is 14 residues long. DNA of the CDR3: TGTGCCAGCAGTTTAGGACAGGACAATCAGCCCCAGCATTTT. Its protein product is CASSLGQDNQPQHF.

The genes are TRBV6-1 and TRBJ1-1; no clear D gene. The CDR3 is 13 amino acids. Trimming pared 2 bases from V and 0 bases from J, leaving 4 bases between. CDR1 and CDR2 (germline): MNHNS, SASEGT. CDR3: CASSEQVNTEAFF. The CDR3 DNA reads TGTGCCAGCAGTGAACAGGTGAACACTGAAGCTTTCTTT.

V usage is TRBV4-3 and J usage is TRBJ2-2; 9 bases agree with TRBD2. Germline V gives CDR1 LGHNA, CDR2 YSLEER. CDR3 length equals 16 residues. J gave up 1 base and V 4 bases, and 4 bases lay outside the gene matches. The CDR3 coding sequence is TGCGCCAGCAGCCCCAGGACTAGCGTGAACACCGGGGAGCTGTTTTTT. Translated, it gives CASSPRTSVNTGELFF.

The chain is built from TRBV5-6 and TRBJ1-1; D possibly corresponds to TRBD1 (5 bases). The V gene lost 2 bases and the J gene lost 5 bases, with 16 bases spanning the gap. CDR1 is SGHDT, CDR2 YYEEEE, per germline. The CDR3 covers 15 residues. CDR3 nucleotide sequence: TGTGCCAGCAGCTTTCCCCTTCTCAGGGATACTGAAGCTTTCTTT. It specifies CASSFPLLRDTEAFF.

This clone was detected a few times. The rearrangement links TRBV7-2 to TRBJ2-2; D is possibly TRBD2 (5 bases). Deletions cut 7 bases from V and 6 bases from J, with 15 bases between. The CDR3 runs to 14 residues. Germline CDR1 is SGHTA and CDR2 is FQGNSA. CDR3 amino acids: CASTPVTEAGELFF. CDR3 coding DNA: TGTGCCAGCACCCCCGTCACGGAGGCCGGGGAGCTGTTTTTT.

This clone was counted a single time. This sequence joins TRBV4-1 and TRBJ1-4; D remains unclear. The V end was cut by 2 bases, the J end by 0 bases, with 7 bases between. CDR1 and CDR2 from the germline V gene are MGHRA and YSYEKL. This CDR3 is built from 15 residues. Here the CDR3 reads CASSQQQTTNEKLFF. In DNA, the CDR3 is TGCGCCAGCAGCCAACAACAGACAACTAATGAAAAACTGTTTTTT.

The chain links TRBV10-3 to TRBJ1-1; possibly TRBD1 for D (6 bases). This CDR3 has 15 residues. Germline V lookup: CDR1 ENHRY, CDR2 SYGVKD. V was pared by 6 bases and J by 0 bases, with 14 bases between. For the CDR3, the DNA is TGTGCCATCAGCGCCGGGACAAACCTGAACACTGAAGCTTTCTTT. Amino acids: CAISAGTNLNTEAFF.

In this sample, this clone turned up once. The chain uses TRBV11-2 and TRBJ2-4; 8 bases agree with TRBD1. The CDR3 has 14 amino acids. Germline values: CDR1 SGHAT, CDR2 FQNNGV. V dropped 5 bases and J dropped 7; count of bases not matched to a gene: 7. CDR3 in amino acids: CASSPRQGRNIQYF. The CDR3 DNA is TGTGCCAGCAGCCCTAGACAGGGGAGGAACATTCAGTACTTC.

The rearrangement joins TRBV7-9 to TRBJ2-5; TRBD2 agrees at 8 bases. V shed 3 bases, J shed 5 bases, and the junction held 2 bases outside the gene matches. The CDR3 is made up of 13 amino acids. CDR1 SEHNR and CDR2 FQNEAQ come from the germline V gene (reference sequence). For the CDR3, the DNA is TGTGCCAGCAGCTTCAGCGGGAGCGAGACCCAGTACTTC. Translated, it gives CASSFSGSETQYF.

The CDR3 is CASSRSGRQETQYF. Here the CDR3 DNA reads TGTGCCAGCAGCCGTAGCGGGAGACAAGAGACCCAGTACTTC. This chain connects TRBV7-3 to TRBJ2-5; 9 nucleotides align to TRBD2. This CDR3 contains 14 residues. The germline CDR1 and CDR2 sequences are SGHTA and FQGTGA. The J segment lost 2 bases and the V segment lost 5 bases, leaving 3 bases of the junction unmatched.

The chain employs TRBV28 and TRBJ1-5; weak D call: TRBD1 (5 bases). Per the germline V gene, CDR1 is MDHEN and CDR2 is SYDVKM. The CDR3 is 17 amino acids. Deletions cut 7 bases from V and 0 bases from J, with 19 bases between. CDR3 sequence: CASITSLQGYSNQPQHF. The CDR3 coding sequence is TGTGCCAGCATCACCTCTCTGCAGGGATATAGCAATCAGCCCCAGCATTTT.

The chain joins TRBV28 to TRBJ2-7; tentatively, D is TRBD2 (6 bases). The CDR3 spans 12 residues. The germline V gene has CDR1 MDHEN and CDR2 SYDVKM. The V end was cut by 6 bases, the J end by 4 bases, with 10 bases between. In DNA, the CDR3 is TGTGCCAGCAGCCACAGCGGGTACGAGCAGTACGTC. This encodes CASSHSGYEQYV.

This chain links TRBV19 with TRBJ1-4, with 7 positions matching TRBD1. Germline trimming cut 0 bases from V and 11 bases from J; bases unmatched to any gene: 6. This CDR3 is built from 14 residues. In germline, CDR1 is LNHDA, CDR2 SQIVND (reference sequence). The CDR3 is CASSIDPRQGKLFF. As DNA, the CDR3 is TGTGCCAGTAGTATAGATCCCCGACAGGGTAAACTGTTTTTT.